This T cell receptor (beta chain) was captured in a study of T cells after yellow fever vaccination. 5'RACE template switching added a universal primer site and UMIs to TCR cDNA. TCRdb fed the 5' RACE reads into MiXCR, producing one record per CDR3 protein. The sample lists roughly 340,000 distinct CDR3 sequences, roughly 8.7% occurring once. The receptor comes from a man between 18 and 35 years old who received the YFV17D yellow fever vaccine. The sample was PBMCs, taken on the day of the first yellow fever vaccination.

CDR3 nucleotide sequence: TGTGCCAGTAGTATCCTCCTAGGAGGGCCACCTTGGAACATTCAGTACTTC. It translates to CASSILLGGPPWNIQYF. V and J are TRBV19 and TRBJ2-4; possible D gene TRBD2, 6 bases. V lost 3 bases, J lost 7 bases, and 22 bases lay in between. The CDR3 length is 17 residues. Per the germline V gene, CDR1 is LNHDA and CDR2 is SQIVND (reference sequence).